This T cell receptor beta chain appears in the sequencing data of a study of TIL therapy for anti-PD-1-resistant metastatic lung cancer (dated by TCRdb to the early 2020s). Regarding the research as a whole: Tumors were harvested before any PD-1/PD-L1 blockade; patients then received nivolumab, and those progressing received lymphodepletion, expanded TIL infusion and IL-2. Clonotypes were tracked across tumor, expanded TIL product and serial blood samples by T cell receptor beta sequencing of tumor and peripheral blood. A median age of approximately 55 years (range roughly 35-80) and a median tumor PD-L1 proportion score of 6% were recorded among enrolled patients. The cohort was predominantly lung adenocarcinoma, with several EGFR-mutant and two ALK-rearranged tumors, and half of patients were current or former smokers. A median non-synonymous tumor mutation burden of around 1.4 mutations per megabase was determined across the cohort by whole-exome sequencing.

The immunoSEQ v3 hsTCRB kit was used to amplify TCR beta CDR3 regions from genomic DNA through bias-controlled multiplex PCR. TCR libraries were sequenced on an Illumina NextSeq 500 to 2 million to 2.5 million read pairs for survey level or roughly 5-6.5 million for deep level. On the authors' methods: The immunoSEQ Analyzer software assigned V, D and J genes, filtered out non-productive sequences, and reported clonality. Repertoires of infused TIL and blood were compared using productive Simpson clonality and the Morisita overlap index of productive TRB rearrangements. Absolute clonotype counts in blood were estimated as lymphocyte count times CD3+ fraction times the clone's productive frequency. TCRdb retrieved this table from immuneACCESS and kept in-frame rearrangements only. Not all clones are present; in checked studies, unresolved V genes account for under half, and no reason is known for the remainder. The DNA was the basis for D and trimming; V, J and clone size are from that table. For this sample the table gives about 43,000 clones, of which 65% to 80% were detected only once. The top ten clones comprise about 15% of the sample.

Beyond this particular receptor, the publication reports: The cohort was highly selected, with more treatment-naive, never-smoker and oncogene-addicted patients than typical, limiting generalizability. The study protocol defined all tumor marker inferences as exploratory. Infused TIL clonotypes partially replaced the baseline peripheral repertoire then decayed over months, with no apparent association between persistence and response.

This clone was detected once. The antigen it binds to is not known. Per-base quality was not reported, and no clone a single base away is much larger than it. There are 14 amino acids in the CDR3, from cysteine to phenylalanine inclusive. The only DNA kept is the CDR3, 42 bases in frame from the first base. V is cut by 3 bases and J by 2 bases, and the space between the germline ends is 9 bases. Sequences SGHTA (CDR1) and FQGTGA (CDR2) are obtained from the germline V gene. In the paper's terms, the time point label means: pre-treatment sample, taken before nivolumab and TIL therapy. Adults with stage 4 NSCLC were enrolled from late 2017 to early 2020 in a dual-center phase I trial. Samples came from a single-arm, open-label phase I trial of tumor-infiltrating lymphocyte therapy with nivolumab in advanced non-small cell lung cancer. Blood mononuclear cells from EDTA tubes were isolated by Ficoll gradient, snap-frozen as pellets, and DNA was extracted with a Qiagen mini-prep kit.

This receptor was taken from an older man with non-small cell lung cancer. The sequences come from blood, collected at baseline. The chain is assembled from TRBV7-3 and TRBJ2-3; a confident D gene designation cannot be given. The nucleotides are TGTGCCAGCAGCTTGGCCGGTCCCACAGATACGCAGTATTTT. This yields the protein CASSLAGPTDTQYF.